A single sample is the source of the 11 T cell receptor beta chains below, sequenced in a study of blood T cell repertoires in COVID-19. The table came from immunoSEQ multiplex PCR; TCRdb's copy has only in-frame clones and leaves some out. There are more than 120,000 clones in the sample; approximately 84% occur only once, and around 2.5% lies in the top ten. The sequencing input was peripheral blood. The receptors were sampled from a human donor with acute or convalescent COVID-19. The donor label of this sample is uncertain.

The rearrangement uses TRBV2 and TRBJ1-5; D ambiguous. The CDR3 runs to 14 residues. Germline V CDR1 and CDR2: SNHLY, FYNNEI. The ends were cut back, 1 base at V and 3 bases at J, with 7 bases in the middle. CDR3 DNA sequence: TGTGCCAGCAGTGAAGGGACTCACAATCAGCCCCAGCATTTT. Its protein is CASSEGTHNQPQHF.

The V gene is TRBV4-3, the J gene TRBJ2-2, with D maybe TRBD2 (5 bases). The CDR3 length is 15 residues. CDR1 and CDR2 from the germline V gene are LGHNA and YSLEER. The V end lost 0 bases, the J end lost 6 bases, and 11 bases lay between the germline ends. Written as DNA, the CDR3 is TGCGCCAGCAGCCAAGAAGGCGGGCGACCCGGGGAGCTGTTTTTT. Encoded protein: CASSQEGGRPGELFF.

The rearrangement uses TRBV9 and TRBJ1-2; 7 bases fit TRBD1. V trimming: 3 bases; J trimming: 5 bases; junction bases outside the gene matches: 7. Germline CDR1 and CDR2: SGDLS and YYNGEE. This CDR3 has 14 residues. The CDR3 here is CASSALGQDYGYTF. The CDR3 bases are TGTGCCAGCAGCGCTCTCGGACAGGATTATGGCTACACCTTC.

This clone has only one observation. The V gene is TRBV6-5, the J gene TRBJ1-1, with TRBD1 matching 9 bases. J was trimmed by 1 base and V by 2 bases; bases with no gene match: 5. The CDR3 has 16 amino acids. Germline V gene sequence: CDR1 MNHEY, CDR2 SVGAGI. CDR3 nucleotides: TGTGCCAGCAGTTACGGGACAGGGTATACGAACACTGAAGCTTTCTTT. The encoded protein is CASSYGTGYTNTEAFF.

The chain carries TRBV3-1 (or the pseudogene TRBV3-2) and TRBJ1-1; D not certain. The length of the CDR3 is 12 residues. The germline V and J ends were trimmed by 2 bases and 5 bases, with 6 bases remaining between them. The V gene's germline CDR1 is LGHDT and CDR2 YNNKEL (reference sequence). CDR3 nucleotide sequence: TGTGCCAGCAGCCAACGAGGAACTGAAGCTTTCTTT. Residues: CASSQRGTEAFF.

V usage is TRBV28 and J usage is TRBJ1-5; TRBD1 is a possible D gene (5 bases). The germline CDR1 and CDR2 sequences are MDHEN and SYDVKM. This CDR3 has 23 amino acids. The V end lost 3 bases, the J end lost 0 bases, and 33 bases lay between the germline ends. CDR3 sequence reads: CASSFVRRRQLSGQFYSNQPQHF. The CDR3 region has the DNA TGTGCCAGCAGTTTCGTCAGACGTCGACAGCTATCGGGCCAGTTTTATAGCAATCAGCCCCAGCATTTT.

V and J are TRBV9 and TRBJ2-1; 10 bases agree with TRBD2. The junction had 5 bases not matched to a gene; V was cut back by 2 bases and J by 9 bases. The CDR3 length is 14 residues. Germline CDR1 SGDLS, CDR2 YYNGEE. DNA of the CDR3: TGTGCCAGCAGCGTGTCCCTAGCGGGAGTTGAGCAGTTCTTC. It encodes CASSVSLAGVEQFF. The full variable domain, rest sourced from reference TRBV9 and TRBJ2-1, is DSGVTQTPKHLITATGQRVTLRCSPRSGDLSVYWYQQSLDQGLQFLIQYYNGEERAKGNILERFSAQQFPDLHSELNLSSLELGDSALYFCASSVSLAGVEQFFGPGTRLTVL.

The chain is built from TRBV19 and TRBJ1-5; tentatively, D is TRBD1 (5 bases). This CDR3 has 15 amino acids. Germline loops: CDR1 LNHDA, CDR2 SQIVND (reference sequence). The V gene lost 1 base and the J gene lost 1 base, with 8 bases spanning the gap. CDR3 amino acids: CASSIVGASNQPQHF. The CDR3 DNA sequence: TGTGCCAGTAGTATAGTAGGGGCCAGCAATCAGCCCCAGCATTTT.

The chain employs TRBV28 and TRBJ1-6; D call uncertain. The ends were cut back, 3 bases at V and 5 bases at J, with 14 bases in the middle. CDR3 length: 16 residues. Germline CDR1 MDHEN, CDR2 SYDVKM. The CDR3 is CASSFERHADNSPLHF. In DNA, the CDR3 is TGTGCCAGCAGTTTTGAACGGCACGCGGATAATTCACCCCTCCACTTT.

The chain joins TRBV19 to TRBJ1-5; 7 bases line up with TRBD1. The germline CDR1 and CDR2 sequences are LNHDA and SQIVND (reference sequence). V shed 5 bases and J 10 bases; nucleotides not matched to a gene: 11. This CDR3 comprises 14 residues. The CDR3 here is CASSLGQDWDPQHF. CDR3 bases: TGTGCCAGTAGTCTTGGACAGGATTGGGATCCCCAGCATTTT. Full variable domain (missing parts from reference TRBV19 and TRBJ1-5): DGGITQSPKYLFRKEGQNVTLSCEQNLNHDAMYWYRQDPGQGLRLIYYSQIVNDFQKGDIAEGYSVSREKKESFPLTVTSAQKNPTAFYLCASSLGQDWDPQHFGDGTRLSIL.

V and J are TRBV5-6 and TRBJ1-1; perhaps TRBD1 as D (6 bases). Germline CDR1 SGHDT, CDR2 YYEEEE. CDR3 length equals 14 residues. V lost 2 bases, J lost 5 bases, and 13 bases lay in between. CDR3 sequence: CASSFRTGSTEAFF. The CDR3 DNA follows: TGTGCCAGCAGCTTCCGTACAGGGTCGACTGAAGCTTTCTTT.